This T cell receptor (beta chain) comes out of a study of control samples from healthy donors and cancer patients. Data came from immunoSEQ multiplex PCR; TCRdb stores just in-frame clones and leaves some out. Here the sample spans about 130,000 clones, more than 85% being singletons. This CDR3 is built from 14 residues. CDR1 is LGHDT and CDR2 is YNNKEL in the germline V gene (reference sequence). The V and J ends lost 4 bases and 2 bases respectively, with 11 bases between them. The sequencing input was blood. The clonotype was recovered from a man younger than 35 in good health. V and J are TRBV3-1 (or the pseudogene TRBV3-2) and TRBJ1-1, with D possibly matching TRBD1 (6 bases). CDR3: CASSPGQRNTEAFF. The CDR3 DNA is TGTGCCAGCAGCCCGGGACAAAGAAACACTGAAGCTTTCTTT.